Listed here are 12 T cell receptor beta chains from one sample, sequenced in a study of PD-1 blockade in classical Hodgkin lymphoma. Here immunoSEQ multiplex PCR was the method, and the copy in TCRdb shows in-frame clones only, minus some. The sample contains around 99,000 clones, roughly four fifths of which appear only once. Brentuximab vedotin exposure varied among the patients, all of whom had relapsed after autologous stem cell transplantation. The sequencing here drew on peripheral blood mononuclear cells (PBMCs), taken before the second cycle of nivolumab. These receptors were obtained from a human donor with classical Hodgkin lymphoma.

The V gene is TRBV18, the J gene TRBJ1-5, with unresolved D. The CDR3 runs to 15 residues. Germline V CDR1 and CDR2: KGHSH, LQKENI. Between the trimmed V and J ends, which lost 4 bases and 3 bases, there was a span of 13 bases. This CDR3 is CASSQGAGPNQPQHF. CDR3 nucleotide sequence: TGTGCCAGCTCACAGGGTGCTGGGCCCAATCAGCCCCAGCATTTT.

The chain links TRBV5-4 to TRBJ2-7; D gene uncertain. The CDR3 covers 13 residues. The germline V gene has CDR1 SGHNT and CDR2 YYREEE (reference sequence). Deletions cut 0 bases from V and 7 bases from J, with 11 bases between. CDR3 coding DNA: TGTGCCAGCAGCTTGGACGGTCCTACAGAGCAGTACTTC. Encoded protein: CASSLDGPTEQYF.

In the case of this clone: One junction end disagrees with the germline gene, perhaps due to a read error. CDR3 loop: CASSYSTQVNTEAFF. CDR3 in DNA: TGTGCCAGCAGTTACTCGACACAAGTGAACACTGAAGCTTTCTTT. The chain employs TRBV10-3 and TRBJ1-1; D gene uncertain. This CDR3 region has 15 residues. Germline values: CDR1 ENHRY, CDR2 SYGVKD.

This chain links TRBV6-1 with TRBJ2-1; 12 bases line up with TRBD2. Germline V gives CDR1 MNHNS, CDR2 SASEGT. CDR3 length equals 14 residues. V was clipped by 7 bases and J by 7 bases; unmatched bases: 5. The chain's CDR3 is CASTTSGSLNEQFF. In nucleotides, the CDR3 is TGTGCCAGCACGACTAGCGGGAGTCTGAATGAGCAGTTCTTC.

This sequence joins TRBV7-6 and TRBJ2-1; D is undetermined. CDR1 and CDR2 from the germline V gene are SGHVS and FNYEAQ. The CDR3 totals 15 residues. The V end was cut by 2 bases, the J end by 2 bases, with 10 bases between. The CDR3 spells CASSLTPTTYNEQFF. In DNA, the CDR3 is TGTGCCAGCAGCTTAACGCCTACCACCTACAATGAGCAGTTCTTC.

V gene TRBV10-3 combines with J gene TRBJ2-2; perhaps TRBD2 as D (7 bases). Trimming removed 5 bases at V and 1 base at J, with 14 bases between. The germline V gene encodes CDR1 ENHRY and CDR2 SYGVKD. The CDR3 extends over 16 amino acids. DNA of the CDR3: TGTGCCATCAGTTGGGGAGGGACATTGAACACCGGGGAGCTGTTTTTT. It codes for CAISWGGTLNTGELFF.

This clone came up once. The rearrangement joins TRBV10-3 to TRBJ2-7; 8 bases are a match to TRBD1. V shed 5 bases and J 5 bases; nucleotides not matched to a gene: 11. In germline, CDR1 is ENHRY, CDR2 SYGVKD. This CDR3 is 15 amino acids long. CDR3 DNA sequence: TGTGCCATCAGTACCCCGCAGGGGGCGAGCCACGAGCAGTACTTC. Amino acids: CAISTPQGASHEQYF.

This chain joins TRBV27 and TRBJ2-7; the match to TRBD2 covers 13 bases. With 11 bases clipped from V and 2 bases from J, the junction kept 9 bases outside the gene matches. The CDR3 spans 15 residues. Germline V gene sequence: CDR1 MNHEY, CDR2 SMNVEV (reference sequence). The CDR3 DNA follows: TGTGCCGGAGCCGGGACTAGCGGGAAAACCTACGAGCAGTACTTC. It specifies CAGAGTSGKTYEQYF.

The chain recombines TRBV30 with TRBJ1-2, with D unresolved. CDR3 length: 13 residues. V was trimmed by 0 bases and J by 14 bases, leaving 19 bases between them. Germline-derived CDR1 and CDR2 are GTSNPN and SVGIG (reference sequence). The CDR3 DNA is TGTGCCTGGAGTGTACTGGCTTCTAACACTGAAACCTTC. This encodes CAWSVLASNTETF. The variable domain in full, completed from reference TRBV30 and TRBJ1-2, reads SQTIHQWPATLVQPVGSPLSLECTVEGTSNPNLYWYRQAAGRGLQLLFYSVGIGQISSEVPQNLSASRPQDRQFILSSKKLLLSDSGFYLCAWSVLASNTETFGSGTRLTVV.

The V call is TRBV28, the J call TRBJ1-5; D is unresolved. Germline CDR1 reads MDHEN; CDR2 reads SYDVKM. There are 16 residues in the CDR3. V was shortened by 7 bases and J by 0 bases, with 16 bases between the two germline ends. The CDR3 reads CASIARNGGSNQPQHF. The CDR3 DNA is TGTGCCAGCATCGCCCGCAACGGTGGTAGCAATCAGCCCCAGCATTTT.

CDR3 in amino acids: CASSLLAGGLGEQFF. The CDR3 DNA reads TGCGCCAGCAGCTTGCTAGCGGGAGGGCTGGGTGAGCAGTTCTTC. The chain uses TRBV5-1 and TRBJ2-1; 12 bases fit TRBD2. The CDR3 runs 15 residues. In germline, CDR1 is SGHRS, CDR2 YFSETQ. Trimming at V came to 1 base and at J to 9 bases, leaving 5 bases not matched to a gene.

The V gene is TRBV19, the J gene TRBJ2-6; D is ambiguous. V shed 3 bases and J shed 2 bases, with 11 bases lying between them. CDR1 LNHDA and CDR2 SQIVND come from the germline V gene (reference sequence). The CDR3 totals 16 residues. For the CDR3, the DNA is TGTGCCAGTAGTATGTTCACTTTGCCTGGGGCCAACGTCCTGACTTTC. This encodes CASSMFTLPGANVLTF. Combining the CDR3 with reference TRBV19 and TRBJ2-6 gives the whole variable domain DGGITQSPKYLFRKEGQNVTLSCEQNLNHDAMYWYRQDPGQGLRLIYYSQIVNDFQKGDIAEGYSVSREKKESFPLTVTSAQKNPTAFYLCASSMFTLPGANVLTFGAGSRLTVL.